These 21 T cell receptor beta chains share one sample of origin, sequenced in a study of cytomegalovirus exposure and HLA in healthy donors. PCR employed 60 Vbeta and 13 Jbeta primers. The data were produced by immunoSEQ multiplex PCR, yet TCRdb's version contains in-frame clones alone and is incomplete. The table includes under 150,000 clones, about four fifths detected once. The material sequenced was PBMCs. The source is a male donor in good health and CMV-seropositive.

Worth noting for this clone: A read error may account for a junction end that differs from germline. The J gene is TRBJ2-5, the V gene TRBV7-7; D may be TRBD2 (5 bases). This CDR3 region has 14 residues. CDR1 and CDR2 from the germline V gene are SSHAT and FNYEAQ (reference sequence). The CDR3 DNA follows: TGTGCTAGCAGCTTAGGGCTAGCCCAAGAGACCCAGTACTTC. It translates to CASSLGLAQETQYF. Complete variable domain (other parts from reference TRBV7-7 and TRBJ2-5): GAGVSQSPRYKVTKRGQDVTLRCDPISSHATLYWYQQALGQGPEFLTYFNYEAQPDKSGLPSDRFSAERPEGSISTLTIQRTEQRDSAMYRCASSLGLAQETQYFGPGTRLLVL.

This chain uses TRBV12-5 with TRBJ2-2; 8 positions match TRBD2. Trimming took 3 bases from V and 0 from J; bases not matched to a gene: 6. From germline, CDR1 is LGHNT and CDR2 FRNRAP. The CDR3 has 17 amino acids. The CDR3 nucleotides are TGTGCTAGTGGTTTCAGACTAGCGCCCGCGAACACCGGGGAGCTGTTTTTT. Protein sequence: CASGFRLAPANTGELFF. Full variable domain (remainder filled in from reference TRBV12-5 and TRBJ2-2): DARVTQTPRHKVTEMGQEVTMRCQPILGHNTVFWYRQTMMQGLELLAYFRNRAPLDDSGMPKDRFSAEMPDATLATLKIQPSEPRDSAVYFCASGFRLAPANTGELFFGEGSRLTVL.

The chain recombines TRBV10-3 with TRBJ2-7, with D possibly being TRBD1 (6 bases). Deletions cut 6 bases from V and 1 base from J, with 13 bases between. Germline CDR1 reads ENHRY; CDR2 reads SYGVKD. The CDR3 consists of 14 residues. The DNA of the CDR3 is TGTGCCATCAGCTGGGACATGGGGTCCTACGAGCAGTACTTC. Protein: CAISWDMGSYEQYF.

The V call is TRBV11-2, the J call TRBJ1-5; 7 nucleotides match TRBD1. Trimming at V came to 5 bases and at J to 2 bases, leaving 3 bases not matched to a gene. In germline, CDR1 is SGHAT, CDR2 FQNNGV. The CDR3 is 14 amino acids. CDR3 protein: CASSLGTGNQPQHF. CDR3 bases: TGTGCCAGCAGCCTCGGGACAGGCAATCAGCCCCAGCATTTT. Drawing the rest from reference TRBV11-2 and TRBJ1-5, the complete variable domain is EAGVAQSPRYKIIEKRQSVAFWCNPISGHATLYWYQQILGQGPKLLIQFQNNGVVDDSQLPKDRFSAERLKGVDSTLKIQPAKLEDSAVYLCASSLGTGNQPQHFGDGTRLSIL.

This clone was seen more than once but under ten times. The gene calls are TRBV7-2 and TRBJ2-3; D remains ambiguous. V lost 5 bases to trimming and J lost 0 bases, with 12 bases between them. Germline V gives CDR1 SGHTA, CDR2 FQGNSA. The CDR3 sequence is 15 residues long. CDR3 loop: CASSPSYLSTDTQYF. The DNA of the CDR3 is TGTGCCAGCAGCCCGTCCTACCTAAGCACAGATACGCAGTATTTT.

The table lists this clone with a count of one. The rearrangement links TRBV2 to TRBJ1-1; 10 bases are shared with TRBD1. Unmatched junction bases numbered 8, after V lost 5 bases and J lost 2 bases. The germline gives CDR1 SNHLY, CDR2 FYNNEI. The CDR3 sequence is 16 residues long. CDR3 sequence (DNA): TGTGCCAGCAGTCCGCGGACAGGGGGTGAAAACACTGAAGCTTTCTTT. Protein product: CASSPRTGGENTEAFF.

This clone was counted once. The J gene is TRBJ2-7, the V gene TRBV6-6, with a tentative D call TRBD1 (7 bases). V was pared by 5 bases and J by 3 bases, with 14 bases between. Germline V CDR1 and CDR2: MNHNY, SVGAGI (reference sequence). This CDR3 spans 14 amino acids. CDR3 sequence reads: CASSVRQGGYEQYF. CDR3 in DNA: TGTGCCAGCAGTGTACGACAGGGAGGCTACGAGCAGTACTTC.

The genes are TRBV13 and TRBJ1-1; tentative D call: TRBD1 (6 bases). CDR1 is PRHDT and CDR2 is FYEKMQ in the germline V gene (reference sequence). V dropped 3 bases and J dropped 5 bases, with 13 bases sitting between them. The CDR3 sequence is 14 residues long. CDR3 sequence reads: CASSFPGEWTEAFF. CDR3 in DNA: TGTGCCAGCAGCTTTCCAGGGGAATGGACTGAAGCTTTCTTT.

The gene calls are TRBV4-1 and TRBJ2-1, with TRBD1 matching over 7 bases. CDR1 is MGHRA, CDR2 YSYEKL, per germline. Trimming at V came to 4 bases and at J to 4 bases, leaving 13 bases not matched to a gene. The CDR3 length is 17 residues. The CDR3, as DNA: TGCGCCAGCAGCCCCTTCTCGGTAGGGGGCACGTACAATGAGCAGTTCTTC. Translating it yields CASSPFSVGGTYNEQFF.

The CDR3: CASSSGRPSYNEQFF. The DNA of the CDR3 is TGTGCCAGCAGCTCAGGGAGGCCCTCCTACAATGAGCAGTTCTTC. The chain uses TRBV7-6 and TRBJ2-1; tentative D call: TRBD2 (6 bases). Trimming shortened V by 4 bases and J by 0 bases, and 10 bases separated the two germline ends. Germline CDR1 and CDR2: SGHVS and FNYEAQ. This CDR3 contains 15 residues.

The chain employs TRBV27 and TRBJ2-1; TRBD2 is a possible D gene (6 bases). Germline V gene data show CDR1 as MNHEY and CDR2 as SMNVEV (reference sequence). V was clipped by 0 bases and J by 6 bases, with 9 bases between them. The CDR3 contains 14 residues. The CDR3 sequence is CASSLSASVNEQFF. CDR3 nucleotides: TGTGCCAGCAGTTTATCGGCTAGCGTCAATGAGCAGTTCTTC.

This chain links TRBV25-1 with TRBJ1-2; D is undetermined. CDR1 and CDR2 (germline): MGHDK, SYGVNS. The CDR3 is 12 residues long. Trimming took 4 bases from V and 5 from J, leaving 8 bases between them. CDR3 coding DNA: TGTGCCAGCAGTGTACACCCTTATGGCTACACCTTC. It yields the protein CASSVHPYGYTF.

The count of this clone is one. The chain is built from TRBV5-1 and TRBJ2-7, with D tentatively TRBD1 (5 bases). This CDR3 contains 16 residues. Per germline, CDR1 SGHRS and CDR2 YFSETQ. The V and J ends lost 0 bases and 6 bases respectively, with 19 bases between them. The CDR3 region has the DNA TGCGCCAGCAGCTTGGCCAGTGGGTCAGGGCGATTCGAGCAGTACTTC. Its translation is CASSLASGSGRFEQYF.

V gene TRBV30 combines with J gene TRBJ1-1; D is unresolved. The V gene's germline CDR1 is GTSNPN and CDR2 SVGIG (reference sequence). This CDR3 has 12 amino acids. V lost 5 bases and J 1 base, leaving 8 bases between the germline ends. For the CDR3, the DNA is TGTGCCTGGGACATACCGAACACTGAAGCTTTCTTT. Its translation: CAWDIPNTEAFF.

This clone was picked up a small number of times. The chain joins TRBV7-9 to TRBJ2-2, with a possible D match to TRBD1 (5 bases). V was trimmed by 6 bases and J by 6 bases, leaving 11 bases between them. The length of the CDR3 is 13 residues. CDR1 is SEHNR and CDR2 is FQNEAQ in the germline V gene (reference sequence). CDR3 nucleotides: TGTGCCAGCAGTCCCCAGGGTTCCGGGGAGCTGTTTTTT. This sequence encodes CASSPQGSGELFF.

Details on this clone: A junction end diverges from the germline sequence, so it may reflect a read error. Other nucleotide sequences in the sample specify the same CDR3. The chain is built from TRBV7-7 and TRBJ2-3; perhaps TRBD1 as D (5 bases). In germline, CDR1 is SSHAT, CDR2 FNYEAQ (reference sequence). The CDR3 has 13 residues. The CDR3, as DNA: TGTGCTAGCAGCTTAAGGGGCGCAGATACGCAGTATTTT. Protein product: CASSLRGADTQYF.

The rearrangement links TRBV13 to TRBJ1-2, with a weak D call TRBD1 (6 bases). The CDR3 loop spans 15 amino acids. Germline V CDR1 and CDR2: PRHDT, FYEKMQ (reference sequence). The ends were cut back, 5 bases at V and 1 base at J, with 14 bases in the middle. CDR3 nucleotide sequence: TGTGCCAGCAGCCTGGACAGCAGGATTAACTATGGCTACACCTTC. Residues: CASSLDSRINYGYTF.

This clone was recorded only once. The CDR3 DNA reads TGTGCCAGCAGCCACCTTAAAGGGCGGGATGAGCAGTTCTTC. It is translated as CASSHLKGRDEQFF. The chain employs TRBV4-2 and TRBJ2-1, with a possible D match to TRBD2 (5 bases). Germline V gives CDR1 LGHNA, CDR2 YNFKEQ. There are 14 residues in the CDR3. Trimming took off 3 bases at V and 8 bases at J, with 14 bases between the two ends.

The chain is built from TRBV11-2 and TRBJ2-7; D perhaps matches TRBD1 (5 bases). Per the germline V gene, CDR1 is SGHAT and CDR2 is FQNNGV. The length of the CDR3 is 12 residues. V lost 5 bases and J lost 5, with 10 bases in between. The CDR3 here is CASSLGPDEQYF. The CDR3 nucleotides read TGTGCCAGCAGCCTGGGGCCGGACGAGCAGTACTTC. The whole variable domain, filled in from reference TRBV11-2 and TRBJ2-7, reads EAGVAQSPRYKIIEKRQSVAFWCNPISGHATLYWYQQILGQGPKLLIQFQNNGVVDDSQLPKDRFSAERLKGVDSTLKIQPAKLEDSAVYLCASSLGPDEQYFGPGTRLTVT.

In regard to this clone: The same CDR3 can be traced to other DNA sequences in this sample. J is TRBJ2-3 and V is TRBV18; D gene uncertain. The V end lost 3 bases, the J end lost 0 bases, and 4 bases lay between the germline ends. The CDR3 totals 13 residues. The V gene's germline CDR1 is KGHSH and CDR2 LQKENI. CDR3 DNA: TGTGCCAGCTCACCTCCTAGCACAGATACGCAGTATTTT. This codes for CASSPPSTDTQYF.

V and J are TRBV28 and TRBJ2-3, with D tentatively TRBD1 (6 bases). V was shortened by 5 bases and J by 3 bases, with 21 bases between the two germline ends. The germline V gene has CDR1 MDHEN and CDR2 SYDVKM. The CDR3 length is 17 residues. The CDR3: CASSRLGLGAGTDTQYF. CDR3 coding DNA: TGTGCCAGCAGTCGCTTGGGTTTGGGGGCAGGGACAGATACGCAGTATTTT.